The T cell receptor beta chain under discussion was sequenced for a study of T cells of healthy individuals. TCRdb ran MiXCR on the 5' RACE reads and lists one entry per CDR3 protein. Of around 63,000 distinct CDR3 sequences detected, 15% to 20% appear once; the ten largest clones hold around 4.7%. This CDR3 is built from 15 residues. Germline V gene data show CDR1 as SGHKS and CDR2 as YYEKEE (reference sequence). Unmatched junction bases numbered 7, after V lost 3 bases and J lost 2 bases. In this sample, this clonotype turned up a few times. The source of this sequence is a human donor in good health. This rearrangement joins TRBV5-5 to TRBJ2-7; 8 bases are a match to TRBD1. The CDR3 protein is CASSSDRVAPYEQYF. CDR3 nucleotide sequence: TGTGCCAGCAGCTCGGACAGGGTTGCGCCCTACGAGCAGTACTTC. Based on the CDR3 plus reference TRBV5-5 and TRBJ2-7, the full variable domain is DAGVTQSPTHLIKTRGQQVTLRCSPISGHKSVSWYQQVLGQGPQFIFQYYEKEERGRGNFPDRFSARQFPNYSSELNVNALLLGDSALYLCASSSDRVAPYEQYFGPGTRLTVT.